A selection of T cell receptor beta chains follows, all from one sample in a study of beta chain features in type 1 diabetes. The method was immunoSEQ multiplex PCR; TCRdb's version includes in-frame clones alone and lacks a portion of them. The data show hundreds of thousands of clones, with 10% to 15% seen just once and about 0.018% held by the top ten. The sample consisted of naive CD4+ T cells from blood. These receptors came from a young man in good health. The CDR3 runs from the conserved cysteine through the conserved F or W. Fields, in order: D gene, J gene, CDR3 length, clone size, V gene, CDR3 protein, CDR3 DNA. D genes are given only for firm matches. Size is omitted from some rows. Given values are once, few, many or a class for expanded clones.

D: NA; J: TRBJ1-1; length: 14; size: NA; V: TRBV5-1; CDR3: CASSLSPGGTEAFF; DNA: TGCGCCAGCAGCTTGAGCCCGGGGGGAACTGAAGCTTTCTTT
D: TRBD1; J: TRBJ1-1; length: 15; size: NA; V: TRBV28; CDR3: CASSIQGGMNTEAFF; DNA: TGTGCCAGCAGTATACAGGGGGGCATGAACACTGAAGCTTTCTTT
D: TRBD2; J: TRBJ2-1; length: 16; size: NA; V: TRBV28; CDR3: CASSWGGTSGRVKQFF; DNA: TGTGCCAGCAGTTGGGGGGGGACTAGCGGGAGGGTAAAACAGTTCTTC
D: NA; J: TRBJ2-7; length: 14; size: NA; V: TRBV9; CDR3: CASSVEAGPYEQYF; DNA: TGTGCCAGCAGCGTAGAGGCGGGACCCTACGAGCAGTACTTC
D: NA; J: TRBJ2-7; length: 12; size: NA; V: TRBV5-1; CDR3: CASSLDGYEQYF; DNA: TGCGCCAGCAGCTTGGACGGCTACGAGCAGTACTTC
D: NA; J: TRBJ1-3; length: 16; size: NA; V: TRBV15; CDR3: CATSARRGSSGNTIYF; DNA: TGTGCCACCAGCGCCCGACGGGGGTCCTCTGGAAACACCATATATTTT
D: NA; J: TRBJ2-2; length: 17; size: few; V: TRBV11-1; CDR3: CASSSRLTTRDTGELFF; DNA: TGTGCCAGCAGCTCCCGCCTTACAACACGGGACACCGGGGAGCTGTTTTTT
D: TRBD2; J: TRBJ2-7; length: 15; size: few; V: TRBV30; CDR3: CAWSVGTSGSYEQYF; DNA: TGTGCCTGGAGTGTTGGGACTAGCGGCTCCTACGAGCAGTACTTC
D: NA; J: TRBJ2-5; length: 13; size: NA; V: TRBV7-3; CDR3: CASSQRLRETQYF; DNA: TGTGCCAGCAGCCAGAGGCTACGGGAGACCCAGTACTTC
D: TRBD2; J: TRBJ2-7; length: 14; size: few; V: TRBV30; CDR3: CAWTSGGNIYEQYF; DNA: TGTGCCTGGACTAGCGGGGGAAACATCTACGAGCAGTACTTC
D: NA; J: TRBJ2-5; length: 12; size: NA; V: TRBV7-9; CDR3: CASSPYQETQYF; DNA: TGTGCCAGCAGCCCGTACCAAGAGACCCAGTACTTC
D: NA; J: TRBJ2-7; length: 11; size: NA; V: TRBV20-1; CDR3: CSAQSHHEQYF; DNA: TGCAGTGCCCAATCACACCACGAGCAGTACTTC
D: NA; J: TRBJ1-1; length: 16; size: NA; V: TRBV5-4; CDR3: CASSPGQPLPNTEAFF; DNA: TGTGCCAGCAGCCCAGGACAGCCCCTACCGAACACTGAAGCTTTCTTT
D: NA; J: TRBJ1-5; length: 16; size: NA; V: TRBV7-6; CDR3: CASSLGTKDSNQPQHF; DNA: TGTGCCAGCAGCCTCGGGACAAAGGATAGCAATCAGCCCCAGCATTTT
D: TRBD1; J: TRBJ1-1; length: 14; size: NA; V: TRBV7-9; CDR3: CASSPDRADYVAFF; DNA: TGTGCCAGCAGCCCGGACAGGGCGGATTATGTTGCTTTCTTT
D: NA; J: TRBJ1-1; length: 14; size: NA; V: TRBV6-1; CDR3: CASSGPALSAEAFF; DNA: TGTGCCAGCAGTGGACCAGCCCTCAGCGCTGAAGCTTTCTTT
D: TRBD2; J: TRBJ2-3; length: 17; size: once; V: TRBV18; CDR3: CASSSAASGAYTDTQYF; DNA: TGTGCCAGCTCCTCGGCAGCTAGCGGGGCCTACACAGATACGCAGTATTTT
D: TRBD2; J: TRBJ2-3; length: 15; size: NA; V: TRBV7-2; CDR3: CASSLVAGVADTQYF; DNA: TGTGCCAGCAGCTTAGTGGCGGGAGTAGCAGATACGCAGTATTTT
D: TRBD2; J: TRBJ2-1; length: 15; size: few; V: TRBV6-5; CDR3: CASSYTLAGYNEQFF; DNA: TGTGCCAGCAGTTACACACTAGCGGGATACAATGAGCAGTTCTTC
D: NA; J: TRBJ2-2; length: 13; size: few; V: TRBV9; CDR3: CASSVYRAGELFF; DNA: TGTGCCAGCAGCGTGTACAGGGCCGGGGAGCTGTTTTTT
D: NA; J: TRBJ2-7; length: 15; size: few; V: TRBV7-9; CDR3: CASSPPGRGYDEQYF; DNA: TGTGCCAGCAGCCCCCCGGGACGGGGGTATGACGAGCAGTACTTC
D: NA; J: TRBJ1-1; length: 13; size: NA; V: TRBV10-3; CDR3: CAISNQENTEAFF; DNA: TGTGCCATCAGCAACCAGGAGAACACTGAAGCTTTCTTT
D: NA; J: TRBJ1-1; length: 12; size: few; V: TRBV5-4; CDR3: CASSPQGTEAFF; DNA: TGTGCCAGCAGCCCACAGGGCACTGAAGCTTTCTTT
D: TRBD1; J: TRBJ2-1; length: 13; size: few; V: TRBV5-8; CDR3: CASSRDRGHEQFF; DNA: TGTGCCAGCAGCCGGGACAGGGGGCATGAGCAGTTCTTC
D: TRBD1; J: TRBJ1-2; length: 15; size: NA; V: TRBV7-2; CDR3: CASSSPDRGNYGYTF; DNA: TGTGCCAGCAGCTCCCCGGACAGGGGGAACTATGGCTACACCTTC
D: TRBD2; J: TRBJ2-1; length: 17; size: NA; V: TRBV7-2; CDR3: CASSFSRASGMYNEQFF; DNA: TGTGCCAGCAGCTTCTCCCGGGCTAGCGGGATGTACAATGAGCAGTTCTTC
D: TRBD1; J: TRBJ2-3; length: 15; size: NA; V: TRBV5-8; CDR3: CASSFRDRPSGTQYF; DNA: TGTGCCAGCAGCTTCCGGGACAGGCCCTCCGGGACGCAGTATTTT
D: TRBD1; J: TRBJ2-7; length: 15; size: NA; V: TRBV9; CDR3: CASSVGQGHNYEQYF; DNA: TGTGCCAGCAGCGTCGGACAGGGACACAACTACGAGCAGTACTTC
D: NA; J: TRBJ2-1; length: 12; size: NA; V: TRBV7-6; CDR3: CASSLEGGEQFF; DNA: TGTGCCAGCAGCTTAGAGGGAGGTGAGCAGTTCTTC
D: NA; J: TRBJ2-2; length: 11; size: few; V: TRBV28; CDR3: CASRGIGELFF; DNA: TGTGCCAGCAGGGGCATTGGGGAGCTGTTTTTT
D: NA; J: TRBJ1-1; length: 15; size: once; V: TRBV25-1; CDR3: CASSEYGTLNTEAFF; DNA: TGTGCCAGCAGTGAATATGGCACATTGAACACTGAAGCTTTCTTT
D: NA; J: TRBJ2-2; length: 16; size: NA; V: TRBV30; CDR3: CAWDTNFRERAGELFF; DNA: TGTGCCTGGGATACTAACTTCCGGGAAAGGGCCGGGGAGCTGTTTTTT
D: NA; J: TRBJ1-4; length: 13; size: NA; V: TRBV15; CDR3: CATSRGGGEKLFF; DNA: TGTGCCACCAGCAGAGGGGGAGGGGAAAAACTGTTTTTT
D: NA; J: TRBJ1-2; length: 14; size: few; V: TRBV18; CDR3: CASSPLGEGSGYTF; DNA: TGTGCCAGCTCACCACTAGGGGAGGGCTCTGGCTACACCTTC
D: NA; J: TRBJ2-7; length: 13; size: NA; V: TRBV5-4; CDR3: CASSPSWGDEQYF; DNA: TGTGCCAGCAGCCCCTCGTGGGGCGACGAGCAGTACTTC
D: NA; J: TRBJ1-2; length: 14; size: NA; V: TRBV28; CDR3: CASSSGQIFYGYTF; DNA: TGTGCCAGCAGTTCAGGACAGATATTCTATGGCTACACCTTC
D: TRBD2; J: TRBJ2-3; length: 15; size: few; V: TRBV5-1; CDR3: CASSLGGTSSDTQYF; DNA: TGCGCCAGCAGCTTGGGGGGGACTAGCAGCGATACGCAGTATTTT
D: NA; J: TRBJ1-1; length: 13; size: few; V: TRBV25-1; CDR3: CASRDSMNTEAFF; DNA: TGTGCCAGCAGGGACAGCATGAACACTGAAGCTTTCTTT
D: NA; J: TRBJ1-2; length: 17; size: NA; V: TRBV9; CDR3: CASSPRGREVTNYGYTF; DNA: TGTGCCAGCAGCCCTCGTGGCAGGGAAGTTACTAACTATGGCTACACCTTC
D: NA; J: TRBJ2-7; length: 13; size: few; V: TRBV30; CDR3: CAWSVFRVYEQYF; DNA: TGTGCCTGGAGTGTATTCAGGGTCTACGAGCAGTACTTC
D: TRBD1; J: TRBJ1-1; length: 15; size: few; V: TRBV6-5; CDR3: CASTRGGRGHTEAFF; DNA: TGTGCCAGCACCAGAGGAGGCAGGGGGCACACTGAAGCTTTCTTT
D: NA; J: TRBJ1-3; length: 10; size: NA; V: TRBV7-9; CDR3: CASSQRGTNF; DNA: TGTGCCAGCAGCCAGCGGGGTACGAATTTT
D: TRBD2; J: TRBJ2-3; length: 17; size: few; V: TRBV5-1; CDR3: CASSPGVAGGRTDTQYF; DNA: TGCGCCAGCAGCCCCGGGGTAGCGGGGGGACGCACAGATACGCAGTATTTT
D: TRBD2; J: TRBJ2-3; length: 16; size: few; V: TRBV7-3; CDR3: CASSSIAGGVTDTQYF; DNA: TGTGCCAGCAGCTCCATAGCGGGAGGGGTGACAGATACGCAGTATTTT
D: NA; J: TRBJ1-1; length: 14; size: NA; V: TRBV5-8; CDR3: CASSRGQGITEAFF; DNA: TGTGCCAGCAGCCGTGGCCAGGGGATCACTGAAGCTTTCTTT
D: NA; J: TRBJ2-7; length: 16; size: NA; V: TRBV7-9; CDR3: CASSRAGSGASYEQYF; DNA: TGTGCCAGCAGCCGGGCGGGTAGCGGAGCCTCCTACGAGCAGTACTTC
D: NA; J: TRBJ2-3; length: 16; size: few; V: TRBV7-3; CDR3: CASSLTPGRYTDTQYF; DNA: TGTGCCAGCAGCTTAACGCCGGGGAGATACACAGATACGCAGTATTTT
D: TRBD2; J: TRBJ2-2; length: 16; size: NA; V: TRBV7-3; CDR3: CASSLRGRADSGELFF; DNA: TGTGCCAGCAGCTTACGGGGGAGGGCCGATTCCGGGGAGCTGTTTTTT
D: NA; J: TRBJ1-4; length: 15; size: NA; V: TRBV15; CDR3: CATSREGRGGGKLFF; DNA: TGTGCCACCAGCAGAGAGGGACGGGGAGGCGGAAAACTGTTTTTT
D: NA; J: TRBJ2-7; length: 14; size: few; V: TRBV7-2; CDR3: CASSLDLFPYEQYF; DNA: TGTGCCAGCAGCTTAGATCTGTTCCCCTACGAGCAGTACTTC
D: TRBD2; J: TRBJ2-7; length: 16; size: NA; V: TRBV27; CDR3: CASSVTSGSLVYEQYF; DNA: TGTGCCAGCAGTGTGACTAGCGGGAGCCTAGTCTACGAGCAGTACTTC
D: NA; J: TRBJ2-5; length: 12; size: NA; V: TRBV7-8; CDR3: CASSSREETQYF; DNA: TGTGCCAGCAGCTCCAGGGAAGAGACCCAGTACTTC
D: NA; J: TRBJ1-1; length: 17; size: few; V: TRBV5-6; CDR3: CASSFRGDSHMNTEAFF; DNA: TGTGCCAGCAGCTTCAGGGGCGACTCCCATATGAACACTGAAGCTTTCTTT